This T cell receptor (beta chain) was obtained from a study of T cells in Graves' hyperthyroidism and ophthalmopathy. The investigators amplified TCR beta CDR3 regions from RNA transcripts. Primed by the HTBI set, a first-round RT-PCR was run on the TCR CDR3. MiXCR, run by TCRdb on the multiplex PCR reads, gives a single entry per CDR3 protein. There are roughly 700,000 distinct CDR3 sequences in the sample; 35% occur only once, and roughly 30% lies in the top ten. Between the trimmed V and J ends, which lost 6 bases and 9 bases, there was a span of 14 bases. The CDR3 covers 12 residues. Any patient presenting with uncontrolled infection, other autoimmune disease, pregnancy or lactation was left out. The table lists this clonotype with a few counts.

Sequencing used blood. The source is a woman between 40 and 50 years old with Graves' hyperthyroidism. The chain links TRBV12-3 or TRBV12-4 to TRBJ1-2, with no clear D. This chain's CDR3 is CASSLVSSRYTF. The CDR3 DNA is TGTGCCAGCAGCCTGGTTTCTAGTCGCTACACCTTC.